These T cell receptor beta chains were read from a single sample in a study of T-cell reconstitution after alpha-beta-depleted transplantation in children. MiXCR was run by TCRdb on the PCR reads, yielding one entry per CDR3 protein. The sample lists hundreds of thousands of distinct CDR3 sequences, under 13% occurring once. This specimen consisted of PBMCs, obtained before TCRalphabeta/CD19-depleted stem cell transplant. Receptors originate from a child younger than two with acute myeloid leukemia, due to receive a stem cell transplant. CDR3s include the opening cysteine and the closing phenylalanine or tryptophan. Each record gives: V gene, J gene, clone size, D gene, CDR3 length, CDR3 protein, CDR3 DNA. The D gene is left open where the match is weak. The size of a clone is reported for some rows only, either as once, few or many, or as a class for expanded clones.

v_call: TRBV10-3; j_call: TRBJ1-1; clone_size: many; d_call: TRBD1; cdr3_length: 14; cdr3_aa: CAITMGQGNTEAFF; cdr3_nt: TGTGCCATCACTATGGGACAGGGTAACACTGAAGCTTTCTTT
v_call: TRBV10-2; j_call: TRBJ2-7; clone_size: many; d_call: TRBD1; cdr3_length: 13; cdr3_aa: CASSADRPGEQYF; cdr3_nt: TGCGCCAGCAGTGCGGACAGGCCGGGGGAGCAGTACTTC
v_call: TRBV10-3; j_call: TRBJ1-2; clone_size: many; d_call: TRBD1; cdr3_length: 15; cdr3_aa: CAISESGTGGGGYTF; cdr3_nt: TGTGCCATCAGTGAGTCCGGGACAGGGGGCGGAGGCTACACCTTC
v_call: TRBV7-6; j_call: TRBJ2-3; clone_size: .; d_call: .; cdr3_length: 12; cdr3_aa: CASSFEQAGQYF; cdr3_nt: TGTGCCAGCAGCTTCGAGCAGGCTGGGCAGTATTTT
v_call: TRBV12-3/TRBV12-4; j_call: TRBJ1-5; clone_size: many; d_call: .; cdr3_length: 15; cdr3_aa: CASSPGTPRPQPQHF; cdr3_nt: TGTGCCAGCAGCCCCGGGACCCCACGTCCTCAGCCCCAGCATTTT
v_call: TRBV11-2; j_call: TRBJ2-1; clone_size: .; d_call: TRBD2; cdr3_length: 19; cdr3_aa: CASTRLLAGATSSYNEQFF; cdr3_nt: TGTGCCAGCACGCGCCTACTAGCGGGGGCCACAAGCTCCTACAATGAGCAGTTCTTC
v_call: TRBV5-1; j_call: TRBJ2-2; clone_size: many; d_call: .; cdr3_length: 16; cdr3_aa: CASSLGLLGDTGELFF; cdr3_nt: TGCGCCAGCAGCCTGGGACTCCTTGGGGACACCGGGGAGCTGTTTTTT
v_call: TRBV30; j_call: TRBJ2-3; clone_size: .; d_call: TRBD1; cdr3_length: 16; cdr3_aa: CAWSAPGQGNTDTQYF; cdr3_nt: TGTGCCTGGAGCGCTCCGGGACAGGGAAACACAGATACGCAGTATTTT
v_call: TRBV4-1; j_call: TRBJ1-2; clone_size: many; d_call: .; cdr3_length: 15; cdr3_aa: CASSQDHGTGYGYTF; cdr3_nt: TGCGCCAGCAGCCAAGATCATGGTACGGGATATGGCTACACCTTC
v_call: TRBV6-5; j_call: TRBJ2-7; clone_size: many; d_call: .; cdr3_length: 18; cdr3_aa: CASSYLASDTQSSYEQYF; cdr3_nt: TGTGCCAGCAGTTACTTGGCTAGCGACACTCAAAGCTCCTACGAGCAGTACTTC
v_call: TRBV29-1; j_call: TRBJ2-7; clone_size: few; d_call: .; cdr3_length: 13; cdr3_aa: CSGGAGSPNEQYF; cdr3_nt: TGCAGCGGAGGGGCCGGGAGTCCCAACGAGCAGTACTTC
v_call: TRBV20-1; j_call: TRBJ2-2; clone_size: many; d_call: .; cdr3_length: 16; cdr3_aa: CSAAAVTTANTGELFF; cdr3_nt: TGCAGTGCTGCGGCGGTGACAACCGCGAACACCGGGGAGCTGTTTTTT
v_call: TRBV11-2; j_call: TRBJ1-1; clone_size: .; d_call: .; cdr3_length: 16; cdr3_aa: CASSLRPSGGNTEAFF; cdr3_nt: TGTGCCAGCAGCCTACGGCCTTCGGGGGGGAACACTGAAGCTTTCTTT
v_call: TRBV12-3/TRBV12-4; j_call: TRBJ2-1; clone_size: .; d_call: TRBD2; cdr3_length: 16; cdr3_aa: CASSGTSGGPHNEQFF; cdr3_nt: TGTGCCAGCAGTGGGACTAGCGGGGGGCCTCACAATGAGCAGTTCTTC
v_call: TRBV14; j_call: TRBJ1-3; clone_size: many; d_call: .; cdr3_length: 16; cdr3_aa: CASSQVAGDSGNTIYF; cdr3_nt: TGTGCCAGCAGCCAAGTAGCAGGGGACTCTGGAAACACCATATATTTT
v_call: TRBV6-5; j_call: TRBJ2-1; clone_size: many; d_call: TRBD1; cdr3_length: 15; cdr3_aa: CASSYRGRLGNEQFF; cdr3_nt: TGTGCCAGCAGTTACAGGGGGCGTCTCGGCAATGAGCAGTTCTTC
v_call: TRBV2; j_call: TRBJ2-7; clone_size: many; d_call: .; cdr3_length: 15; cdr3_aa: CASSDPRGFTYEQYF; cdr3_nt: TGTGCCAGCAGTGATCCACGGGGCTTCACCTACGAGCAGTACTTC
v_call: TRBV2; j_call: TRBJ2-7; clone_size: once; d_call: .; cdr3_length: 18; cdr3_aa: CASSGRSGIGVYSYEQYF; cdr3_nt: TGTGCCAGCAGTGGACGATCCGGGATTGGGGTGTACTCCTACGAGCAGTACTTC